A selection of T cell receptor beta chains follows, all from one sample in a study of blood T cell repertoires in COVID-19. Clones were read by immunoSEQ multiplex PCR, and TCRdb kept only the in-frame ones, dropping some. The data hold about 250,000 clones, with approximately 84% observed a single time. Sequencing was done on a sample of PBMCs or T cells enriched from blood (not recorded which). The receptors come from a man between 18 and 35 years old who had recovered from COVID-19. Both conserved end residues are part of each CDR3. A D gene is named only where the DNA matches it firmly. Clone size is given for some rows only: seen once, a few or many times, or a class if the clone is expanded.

cdr3_aa: CASSFHPRRDSNQPQHF
d_call: TRBD1
v_call: TRBV5-8
clone_size: few

cdr3_aa: CASSYSPLNEQFF
d_call: NA
v_call: TRBV6-5
clone_size: once

cdr3_aa: CATSVQGSNQPQHF
d_call: NA
v_call: TRBV24-1
clone_size: few

cdr3_aa: CASGRANYGYTF
d_call: NA
v_call: TRBV6-5
clone_size: once

cdr3_aa: CASSPQTNTGELFF
d_call: NA
v_call: TRBV19
clone_size: NA

cdr3_aa: CASSLKKGLAGVNTGELFF
d_call: NA
v_call: TRBV21-1
clone_size: NA

cdr3_aa: CASSPGEGAYGYTF
d_call: TRBD1
v_call: TRBV5-1
clone_size: NA

cdr3_aa: CASSSNREGTQYF
d_call: NA
v_call: TRBV5-6
clone_size: NA

cdr3_aa: CASSLDVGGGPSPLHF
d_call: TRBD1
v_call: TRBV11-2
clone_size: few

cdr3_aa: CAISGNRGGDTQYF
d_call: NA
v_call: TRBV10-3
clone_size: NA

cdr3_aa: CASILSIDRGPGYTF
d_call: TRBD1
v_call: TRBV6-5
clone_size: NA

cdr3_aa: CASSQDSGSRSYNEQFF
d_call: TRBD2
v_call: TRBV4-2
clone_size: NA

cdr3_aa: CAWSVTGGRETQYF
d_call: TRBD2
v_call: TRBV30
clone_size: NA

cdr3_aa: CASSLVRTSADTQYF
d_call: TRBD2
v_call: TRBV7-8
clone_size: once

cdr3_aa: CASSYSPGTGGSPLHF
d_call: TRBD1
v_call: TRBV6-5
clone_size: NA

cdr3_aa: CAWSVRGRGTGELFF
d_call: NA
v_call: TRBV30
clone_size: NA

cdr3_aa: CASSFQGKQPQHF
d_call: NA
v_call: TRBV6-2/TRBV6-3
clone_size: NA

cdr3_aa: CASSLVTSGPYNEQFF
d_call: TRBD2
v_call: TRBV7-2
clone_size: NA

cdr3_aa: CASNPTGGAVGEQFF
d_call: NA
v_call: TRBV19
clone_size: once

cdr3_aa: CASSLDPGQSFGYTF
d_call: TRBD1
v_call: TRBV5-1
clone_size: NA

cdr3_aa: CSASTAGDQPQHF
d_call: NA
v_call: TRBV20-1
clone_size: NA

cdr3_aa: CASRNSGVETQYF
d_call: NA
v_call: TRBV2
clone_size: NA

cdr3_aa: CASSFEGAGAETQYF
d_call: TRBD1
v_call: TRBV5-4
clone_size: NA

cdr3_aa: CASSVETSGTDTQYF
d_call: TRBD2
v_call: TRBV9
clone_size: NA

cdr3_aa: CASSSESEQYF
d_call: NA
v_call: TRBV28
clone_size: NA

cdr3_aa: CASSFAGSYEQYF
d_call: NA
v_call: TRBV5-8
clone_size: NA

cdr3_aa: CASSLQGPNTGELFF
d_call: NA
v_call: TRBV11-1
clone_size: NA

cdr3_aa: CASSLQGDYGYTF
d_call: NA
v_call: TRBV2
clone_size: NA

cdr3_aa: CAIGQVRPDTQYF
d_call: TRBD1
v_call: TRBV2
clone_size: NA

cdr3_aa: CASKKTGKTEAFF
d_call: TRBD1
v_call: TRBV25-1
clone_size: NA

cdr3_aa: CASSSPGTVSYEQYF
d_call: TRBD1
v_call: TRBV2
clone_size: NA

cdr3_aa: CASSSDRNSPLHF
d_call: TRBD1
v_call: TRBV27
clone_size: NA

cdr3_aa: CASRHNEKLFF
d_call: NA
v_call: TRBV7-9
clone_size: NA

cdr3_aa: CASRILSGRGSGANVLTF
d_call: NA
v_call: TRBV27
clone_size: NA

cdr3_aa: CASSRRTAPEPYEQYF
d_call: NA
v_call: TRBV5-6
clone_size: NA

cdr3_aa: CASSLFRDRGSYEQYF
d_call: TRBD1
v_call: TRBV5-1
clone_size: NA

cdr3_aa: CASSLPRREYNEQFF
d_call: TRBD2
v_call: TRBV5-4
clone_size: NA

cdr3_aa: CATSDFWASGSTDTQYF
d_call: TRBD2
v_call: TRBV24-1
clone_size: NA

cdr3_aa: CASSMRLGAYEQYF
d_call: NA
v_call: TRBV19
clone_size: NA

cdr3_aa: CAWIGGGELFF
d_call: NA
v_call: TRBV30
clone_size: NA

cdr3_aa: CASSFRGDTIYF
d_call: TRBD1
v_call: TRBV11-3
clone_size: NA

cdr3_aa: CAWGRENTEAFF
d_call: NA
v_call: TRBV30
clone_size: NA

cdr3_aa: CASSQAPTGRYGYTF
d_call: NA
v_call: TRBV4-1
clone_size: NA

cdr3_aa: CAIKAGANYGYTF
d_call: NA
v_call: TRBV10-3
clone_size: NA

cdr3_aa: CASSVVGEGSPLHF
d_call: NA
v_call: TRBV9
clone_size: NA

cdr3_aa: CAWSAGRGTHF
d_call: NA
v_call: TRBV30
clone_size: NA

cdr3_aa: CASSLFPSGGQDEQFF
d_call: TRBD2
v_call: TRBV5-1
clone_size: NA

cdr3_aa: CASSLGQMETQYF
d_call: NA
v_call: TRBV5-1
clone_size: NA

cdr3_aa: CASGGVSGGGNQPQHF
d_call: NA
v_call: TRBV28
clone_size: NA

cdr3_aa: CASSPTESRTDTQYF
d_call: NA
v_call: TRBV7-9
clone_size: few

cdr3_aa: CASSVNGVYGYTF
d_call: NA
v_call: TRBV12-3/TRBV12-4
clone_size: NA

cdr3_aa: CASSESGTGRNNEQFF
d_call: TRBD1
v_call: TRBV25-1
clone_size: NA

cdr3_aa: CASSPNSDRTYEQYF
d_call: NA
v_call: TRBV5-4
clone_size: NA

cdr3_aa: CASSWTSYEQYF
d_call: TRBD2
v_call: TRBV7-2
clone_size: NA

cdr3_aa: CASSLQEEPYEQYF
d_call: NA
v_call: TRBV11-2
clone_size: NA